A selection of T cell receptor beta chains follows, all from one sample in a study of T cells in Graves' hyperthyroidism and ophthalmopathy. TCRdb re-analysed the multiplex PCR reads in MiXCR, keeping a single row per CDR3 protein. The sample holds 540,000 or so distinct CDR3 sequences, around 42% seen once. The specimen was peripheral blood or thyroid tissue (not recorded which). The receptors come from an adult woman with Graves' disease, either hyperthyroidism or ophthalmopathy (not recorded which). The CDR3 runs from the conserved cysteine through the conserved F or W. A D gene is named only where the DNA matches it firmly. Size tells how often a clone was seen (once, few, many) or the class of an expanded clone, and some rows leave it out.

v_gene	j_gene	abundance	d_gene	CDR3aa	CDR3nt
TRBV7-9	TRBJ1-5	many	NA	CASSSGVSGYSNQPQHF	TGTGCCAGCAGCTCGGGGGTCTCTGGCTATAGCAATCAGCCCCAGCATTTT
TRBV5-1	TRBJ1-1	many	NA	CASSLTAVLIGTEAFF	TGCGCCAGCAGCTTGACGGCGGTACTGATTGGGACTGAAGCTTTCTTT
TRBV7-9	TRBJ2-7	once	TRBD2	CASSSWTSGAGVYEQYF	TGCGCCAGCAGCTCCTGGACTAGCGGAGCTGGAGTCTACGAGCAGTACTTC
TRBV7-9	TRBJ2-2	few	TRBD1	CASSLAGTGTVELFF	TGTGCCAGCAGCTTAGCGGGGACAGGCACGGTGGAGCTGTTTTTT
TRBV5-1	TRBJ1-1	many	NA	CASSSTGQENTEAFF	TGCGCCAGCAGCTCAACGGGACAAGAGAACACTGAAGCTTTCTTT
TRBV5-1	TRBJ2-7	NA	NA	CASSADALGTREQYF	TGCGCCAGCAGCGCCGACGCACTAGGAACAAGGGAGCAGTACTTC
TRBV11-3	TRBJ1-2	NA	NA	CASSQVRGGYTF	TGTGCCAGCAGCCAAGTGAGGGGCGGTTACACCTTC
TRBV28	TRBJ2-7	many	TRBD2	CASSLLGLAGVYEQYF	TGTGCCAGCAGTTTACTCGGACTAGCGGGAGTCTACGAGCAGTACTTC
TRBV3-1	TRBJ1-4	NA	NA	CASSARESGEGKLFF	TGTGCCAGCAGCGCCCGGGAGAGCGGGGAAGGAAAACTGTTTTTT
TRBV4-1	TRBJ1-4	many	NA	CASRWYGASEKLFF	TGCGCCAGCAGATGGTATGGGGCCTCCGAAAAACTGTTTTTT
TRBV6-5	TRBJ2-7	many	TRBD2	CASSPLGAGGREQYF	TGTGCCAGCAGCCCCTTAGGGGCGGGAGGGCGAGAGCAGTACTTC
TRBV10-3	TRBJ2-7	many	NA	CAISQGAYEQYF	TGTGCCATCAGTCAGGGCGCCTACGAGCAGTACTTC
TRBV10-3	TRBJ2-7	many	NA	CAISEAVGTHEQYF	TGTGCCATCAGTGAGGCAGTAGGGACCCACGAGCAGTACTTC
TRBV7-2	TRBJ1-2	many	NA	CASSLDPRWVYGYTF	TGTGCCAGCAGCTTAGATCCTCGGTGGGTCTATGGCTACACCTTC
TRBV6-1	TRBJ2-5	NA	TRBD2	CASSRLAGGEGRETQYF	TGTGCCAGCAGCAGACTAGCGGGAGGGGAAGGCCGAGAGACCCAGTACTTC
TRBV11-2	TRBJ2-3	NA	NA	CASSATGTVGDTQYF	TGTGCCAGCAGCGCAACCGGGACTGTAGGAGATACGCAGTATTTT
TRBV5-4	TRBJ1-2	many	TRBD1	CASFGQELNYGYTF	TGTGCCAGCTTTGGACAGGAACTTAACTATGGCTACACCTTC
TRBV10-3	TRBJ2-6	NA	NA	CAISDLRGSGANVLTF	TGTGCCATCAGTGACCTCAGGGGCTCTGGGGCCAACGTCCTGACTTTC
TRBV5-8	TRBJ2-7	many	TRBD1	CASSFSGQGWYEQYF	TGTGCCAGCAGCTTCTCGGGACAGGGGTGGTACGAGCAGTACTTC
TRBV10-3	TRBJ1-5	once	NA	CAWSVGRGFQPQHF	TGTGCCTGGAGTGTAGGCAGGGGTTTCCAGCCCCAGCATTTT
TRBV7-9	TRBJ1-4	many	NA	CASSSTGPVPKLFF	TGTGCCAGCAGTTCCACAGGACCCGTTCCAAAACTGTTTTTT
TRBV7-9	TRBJ2-5	NA	NA	CASSPAVRGETQYF	TGTGCCAGCAGCCCCGCCGTCCGTGGAGAGACCCAGTACTTC
TRBV19	TRBJ1-4	NA	TRBD1	CASSENRDRDEKLFF	TGTGCCAGTAGTGAAAACCGGGACAGGGACGAAAAACTGTTTTTT
TRBV6-5	TRBJ2-2	NA	NA	CASSGTPDTGELFF	TGTGCCAGCAGTGGGACACCGGACACCGGGGAGCTGTTTTTT
TRBV30	TRBJ2-7	NA	TRBD2	CAWSQMTSGRYEQYF	TGTGCCTGGAGTCAAATGACTAGCGGGAGGTACGAGCAGTACTTC
TRBV12-3/TRBV12-4	TRBJ2-2	NA	TRBD1	CASSQGAGPIGELFF	TGTGCCAGCAGCCAGGGGGCAGGGCCTATCGGGGAGCTGTTTTTT
TRBV6-1	TRBJ2-2	many	NA	CASSGRHDFTGELFF	TGTGCCAGCAGTGGGCGCCACGACTTCACCGGGGAGCTGTTTTTT
TRBV10-3	TRBJ1-5	few	NA	CAMASQALGPQHF	TGTGCCATGGCGTCGCAGGCATTGGGGCCCCAGCATTTT
TRBV19	TRBJ1-5	NA	NA	CASSPTASPQPQHF	TGTGCCAGTAGTCCCACGGCCTCCCCTCAGCCCCAGCATTTT
TRBV7-2	TRBJ2-5	NA	NA	CASSDYETQYF	TGTGCCAGCAGCGATTACGAGACCCAGTACTTC
TRBV5-1	TRBJ2-7	few	NA	CASSYRQGTSNYEQYF	TGCGCCAGCAGCTACCGACAGGGAACTAGCAACTACGAGCAGTACTTC